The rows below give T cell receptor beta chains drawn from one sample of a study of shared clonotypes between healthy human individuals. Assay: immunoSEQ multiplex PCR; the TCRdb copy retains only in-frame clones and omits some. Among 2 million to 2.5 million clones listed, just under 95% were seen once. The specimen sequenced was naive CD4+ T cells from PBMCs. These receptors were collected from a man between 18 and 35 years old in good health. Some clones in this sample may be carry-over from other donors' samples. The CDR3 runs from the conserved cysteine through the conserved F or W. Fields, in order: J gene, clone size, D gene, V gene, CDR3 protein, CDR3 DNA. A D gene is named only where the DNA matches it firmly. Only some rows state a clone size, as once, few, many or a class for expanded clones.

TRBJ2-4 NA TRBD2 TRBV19 CASSALAGGTLAKNIQYF TGTGCCAGTAGTGCCCTAGCGGGAGGGACCCTAGCCAAAAACATTCAGTACTTC
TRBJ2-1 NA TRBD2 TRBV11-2 CASSLVRFLAVWNEQFF TGTGCCAGCAGCTTAGTTCGGTTCCTAGCGGTCTGGAATGAGCAGTTCTTC
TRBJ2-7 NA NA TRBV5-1 CASSLRASSTVYEQYF TGCGCCAGCAGCTTGAGAGCTAGTTCAACCGTCTACGAGCAGTACTTC
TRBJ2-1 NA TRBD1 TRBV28 CASSFRPGQADEQFF TGTGCCAGCAGTTTCCGACCGGGACAGGCGGATGAGCAGTTCTTC
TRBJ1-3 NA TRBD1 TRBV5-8 CASTQDRSSGNTIYF TGTGCCAGCACCCAGGACAGGTCCTCTGGAAACACCATATATTTT
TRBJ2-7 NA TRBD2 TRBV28 CAGGTSGTYEQYF TGTGCCGGCGGGACTAGCGGGACGTACGAGCAGTACTTC
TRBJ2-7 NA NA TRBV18 CASSPAGQSSYEQYF TGTGCCAGCTCACCGGCAGGACAGAGCTCCTACGAGCAGTACTTC
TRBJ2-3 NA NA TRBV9 CASSVAPLYTQYF TGTGCCAGCAGCGTAGCCCCCCTGTATACGCAGTATTTT
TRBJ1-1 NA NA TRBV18 CASSPYPNEDREAFF TGTGCCAGCTCACCATATCCCAACGAAGACCGTGAAGCTTTCTTT
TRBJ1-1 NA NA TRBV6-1 CASSERFREMNTEAFF TGTGCCAGCAGTGAAAGGTTTAGGGAAATGAACACTGAAGCTTTCTTT
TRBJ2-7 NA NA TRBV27 CASSLSWEGKNPHEQYF TGTGCCAGCAGTTTATCGTGGGAAGGAAAAAACCCCCACGAGCAGTACTTC
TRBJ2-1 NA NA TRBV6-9 CASSWGETDSSYNEQFF TGTGCCAGCAGTTGGGGGGAGACAGACAGCTCCTACAATGAGCAGTTCTTC
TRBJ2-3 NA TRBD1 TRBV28 CASREGGTSDTQYF TGTGCCAGCAGGGAAGGGGGCACCTCAGATACGCAGTATTTT
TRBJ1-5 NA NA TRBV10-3 CAISEMLDQPQHF TGTGCCATCAGTGAGATGTTGGATCAGCCCCAGCATTTT
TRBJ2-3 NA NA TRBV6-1 CASRPGGTDTQYF TGTGCCAGCAGGCCAGGGGGCACAGATACGCAGTATTTT
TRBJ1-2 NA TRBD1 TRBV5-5 CASSPTWDRGRQYGYTF TGTGCCAGCAGCCCCACCTGGGACAGGGGTCGTCAGTATGGCTACACCTTC
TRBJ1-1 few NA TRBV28 CASQPWTVNTEAFF TGTGCCAGCCAACCATGGACAGTGAACACTGAAGCTTTCTTT
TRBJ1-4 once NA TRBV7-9 CASSLGTELFF TGTGCCAGCAGCTTAGGTACCGAACTGTTTTTT
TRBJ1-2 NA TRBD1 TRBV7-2 CASSPRQGAYGYTF TGTGCCAGCAGCCCAAGACAGGGGGCCTATGGCTACACCTTC
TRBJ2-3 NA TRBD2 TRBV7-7 CASSAGTSAPTDTQYF TGTGCCAGCAGCGCAGGGACTAGCGCTCCCACAGATACGCAGTATTTT
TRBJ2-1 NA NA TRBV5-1 CASSGGGSYNEQFF TGCGCCAGCAGCGGCGGTGGTTCCTACAATGAGCAGTTCTTC
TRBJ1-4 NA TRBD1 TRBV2 CASSDYETGVTNEKLFF TGTGCCAGCAGTGATTATGAGACAGGGGTAACTAATGAAAAACTGTTTTTT
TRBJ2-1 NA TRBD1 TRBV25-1 CATRKGALSYNEQFF TGTGCCACTAGGAAGGGGGCCCTCTCCTACAATGAGCAGTTCTTC
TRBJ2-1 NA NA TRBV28 CASSLPPRLATTYNEQFF TGTGCCAGCAGTTTACCCCCCAGGCTAGCCACTACTTACAATGAGCAGTTCTTC
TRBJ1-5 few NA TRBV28 CATLGGNQPQHF TGTGCCACCCTGGGGGGCAATCAGCCCCAGCATTTT
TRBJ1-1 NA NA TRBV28 CASSLVSRGDTEAFF TGTGCCAGCAGTTTGGTCAGTCGGGGGGACACTGAAGCTTTCTTT
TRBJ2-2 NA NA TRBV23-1 CASRSGRANTGELFF TGCGCCAGCCGCAGTGGCAGGGCGAACACCGGGGAGCTGTTTTTT
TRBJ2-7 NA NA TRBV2 CASSIAYEQYF TGTGCCAGCAGTATAGCCTACGAGCAGTACTTC
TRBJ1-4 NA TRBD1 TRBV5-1 CASSQTTGAGEKLFF TGCGCCAGCAGCCAAACGACAGGGGCCGGCGAAAAACTGTTTTTT
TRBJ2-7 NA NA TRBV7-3 CASSLTGAADEQYF TGTGCCAGCAGCTTGACAGGTGCCGCCGACGAGCAGTACTTC
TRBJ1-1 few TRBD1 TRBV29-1 CSVAGQLNTEAFF TGCAGCGTTGCGGGACAGCTGAACACTGAAGCTTTCTTT
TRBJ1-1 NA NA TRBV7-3 CASSFSTGNTEAFF TGTGCCAGCAGCTTTTCGACAGGCAACACTGAAGCTTTCTTT
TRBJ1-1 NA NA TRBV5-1 CASSTTGTSVTEAFF TGCGCCAGCAGTACAACCGGGACATCGGTCACTGAAGCTTTCTTT
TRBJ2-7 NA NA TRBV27 CASSFRRTESYEQYF TGTGCCAGCAGTTTCCGGAGGACAGAATCCTACGAGCAGTACTTC
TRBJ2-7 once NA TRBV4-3 CASSQGSRGSYEQYF TGCGCCAGCAGCCAAGGATCGAGGGGCTCCTACGAGCAGTACTTC
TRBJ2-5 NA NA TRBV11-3 CASSLDPGGETQYF TGTGCCAGCAGCTTAGACCCGGGCGGGGAGACCCAGTACTTC
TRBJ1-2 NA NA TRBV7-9 CASSLDQQGTGGSGYTF TGTGCCAGCAGCTTAGATCAGCAGGGGACCGGGGGGAGTGGCTACACCTTC
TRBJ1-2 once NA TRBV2 CASSENGVGVYGYTF TGTGCCAGCAGTGAAAATGGTGTTGGGGTCTATGGCTACACCTTC
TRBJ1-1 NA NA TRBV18 CASSPGGTGASTEAFF TGTGCCAGCTCACCCGGGGGTACAGGAGCAAGCACTGAAGCTTTCTTT
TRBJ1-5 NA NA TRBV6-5 CASSMDRNQPQHF TGTGCCAGCAGTATGGACAGAAATCAGCCCCAGCATTTT
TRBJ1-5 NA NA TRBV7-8 CASSLAKFISSNQPQHF TGTGCCAGCAGCTTAGCCAAATTTATCTCTAGCAATCAGCCCCAGCATTTT
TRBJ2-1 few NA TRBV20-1 CSAREYNEQFF TGCAGTGCTAGGGAATACAATGAGCAGTTCTTC
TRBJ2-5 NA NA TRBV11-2 CASSSGGLQFNQEETQYF TGTGCCAGCAGCTCAGGAGGCCTACAGTTCAACCAAGAAGAGACCCAGTACTTC
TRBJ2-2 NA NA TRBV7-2 CASSLSATYTGELFF TGTGCCAGCAGCTTATCGGCTACTTACACCGGGGAGCTGTTTTTT
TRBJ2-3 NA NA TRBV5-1 CASSLTGRLADTQYF TGCGCCAGCAGCTTGACAGGGCGTTTAGCAGATACGCAGTATTTT
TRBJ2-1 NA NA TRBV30 CAWRPGGLGFNEQFF TGTGCCTGGAGGCCCGGAGGATTGGGATTCAATGAGCAGTTCTTC
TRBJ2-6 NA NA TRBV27 CASSSWGTGANVLTF TGTGCCAGCAGTTCCTGGGGTACTGGGGCCAACGTCCTGACTTTC
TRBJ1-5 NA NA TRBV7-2 CASSLDSSNQPQHF TGTGCCAGCAGCCTTGATAGTAGCAATCAGCCCCAGCATTTT
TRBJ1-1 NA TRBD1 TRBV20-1 CSAGDRTEAFF TGCAGTGCGGGGGACAGAACTGAAGCTTTCTTT
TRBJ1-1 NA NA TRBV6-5 CASRSPGLNTEAFF TGTGCCAGCAGATCCCCAGGACTGAACACTGAAGCTTTCTTT
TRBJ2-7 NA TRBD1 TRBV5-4 CASSKGTGDPGYYEQYF TGTGCCAGCAGCAAAGGGACAGGGGATCCGGGGTACTACGAGCAGTACTTC
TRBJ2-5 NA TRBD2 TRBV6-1 CASSEAVLLAGVWETQYF TGTGCCAGCAGTGAAGCGGTGTTACTAGCGGGAGTTTGGGAGACCCAGTACTTC
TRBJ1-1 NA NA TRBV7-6 CASSLEVGRGNTEAFF TGTGCCAGCAGCTTAGAGGTCGGGAGGGGGAACACTGAAGCTTTCTTT
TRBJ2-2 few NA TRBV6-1 CASSEIAPPGELFF TGTGCCAGCAGTGAAATAGCCCCCCCCGGGGAGCTGTTTTTT
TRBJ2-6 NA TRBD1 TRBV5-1 CASSSAGTAGANVLTF TGCGCCAGCAGCTCAGCCGGGACAGCTGGGGCCAACGTCCTGACTTTC
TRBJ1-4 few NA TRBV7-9 CASSLETDEKLFF TGTGCCAGCAGCTTAGAGACCGACGAAAAACTGTTTTTT
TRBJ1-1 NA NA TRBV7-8 CASSYGQNTEAFF TGTGCCAGCAGCTATGGACAGAACACTGAAGCTTTCTTT
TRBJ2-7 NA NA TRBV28 CASRPLLGDSYEQYF TGTGCCAGCAGACCGTTACTGGGGGACTCCTACGAGCAGTACTTC
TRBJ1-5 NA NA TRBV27 CASSLEGLGNQPQHF TGTGCCAGCAGTTTAGAGGGTTTGGGCAATCAGCCCCAGCATTTT
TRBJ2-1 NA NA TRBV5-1 CASSLGASHNEQFF TGCGCCAGCAGCTTGGGGGCCAGTCACAATGAGCAGTTCTTC